This note documents a single TCR beta chain sequence. Germline CDR1 SGHDT, CDR2 YYEEEE. V was pared by 2 bases and J by 6 bases, with 8 bases between. The CDR3 spans 13 residues. The data are from a study of control samples from healthy donors and cancer patients. TCRdb's table, derived via immunoSEQ multiplex PCR, lists solely in-frame clones and lacks some. The profile shows about 130,000 clones, roughly 94% of them singletons. Sequencing input: PBMCs. The rearrangement joins TRBV5-6 to TRBJ1-4, with D tentatively TRBD1 (5 bases). This clonotype originated in a man in his sixties with colorectal cancer. The CDR3, as DNA: TGTGCCAGCAGCTTCCAAGGGGATGAAAAACTGTTTTTT. It codes for CASSFQGDEKLFF.